This T cell receptor (beta chain) is drawn from a study of T cells after yellow fever vaccination. Study-wide results and caveats: A weaker secondary response peaked on day 5, the primary on day 15. Shared CD4/CD8 clonotypes were a small share, likely from convergent recombination. Contaminating bulk clonotypes could be abundant in FACS-sorted repertoires. Most clones from primary vaccination were detected again post-booster (approximately 97% CD4, about 88% CD8).

CDR1 MDHEN and CDR2 SYDVKM come from the germline V gene. V lost 10 bases and J lost 9; bases outside the gene matches: 11. The CDR3 contains 14 residues. Remarks on this clonotype: Its antigen is currently unknown.

TCRdb called the 5' RACE reads again in MiXCR, with one record for every CDR3 protein. Found here are tens of thousands of distinct CDR3 sequences, roughly 7.4% of them singletons; the top ten hold 35% to 45%. The clonotype originates from a young man who received the YFV17D yellow fever vaccine. The material was CD8+ T cells sorted from PBMCs, obtained on the day of the yellow fever booster vaccination. The chain carries TRBV28 and TRBJ1-6; 8 bases are shared with TRBD1. The DNA for the CDR3 is TGTGCCATCGGGCCGGGGACAGGAGTTTCACCCCTCCACTTT. Amino acid sequence: CAIGPGTGVSPLHF.